Given below is one TCR beta chain in context. The antigen remains unidentified. The V gene's germline CDR1 is MGHRA and CDR2 YSYEKL. CDR3 length: 16 amino acids. Trimming left V 6 bases short and J 6 bases short, with 23 bases between. This specimen belongs to a study of CD4+ T cells in melanoma. Study findings and constraints: CD8+ T cell, macrophage and B cell function reportedly correlated with neoantigen-specific CD4+ T cells. In melanoma, neoantigen-specific CD4+ T cells reportedly differed in differentiation state.

Method: immunoSEQ multiplex PCR; TCRdb's copy keeps in-frame clones and lacks some. The sample shows approximately 9,600 clones, approximately 78% of them seen only once. The source of this sequence is a human donor with melanoma. The sample comprised cells from a culture (not recorded whether cultured in vitro). J is TRBJ1-2 and V is TRBV4-1; D is undetermined. The CDR3 coding sequence is TGCGCCAGCAGAACCGCGGTCTGGAGGAATGAGGATGGCTACACCTTC. Translation: CASRTAVWRNEDGYTF.